Each of the 5 T cell receptor beta chains below was sequenced from the same sample in a study of radiation and T cells in renal cell carcinoma. As to time point: baseline pretreatment blood. Treatment described: 15 Gy SBRT to primary tumor, nephrectomy 4 weeks later. Sequencing was performed with immunoSEQ multiplex PCR; in TCRdb, only in-frame clones are kept and a portion is missing. Of around 160,000 clones listed, about nine tenths were seen once; the top ten hold around 4.4%. The material was blood, obtained from a patient whose treatment included radiotherapy and nephrectomy. Receptor source: a woman aged 70 to 79 with renal cell carcinoma.

This chain connects TRBV20-1 to TRBJ2-3; D not resolved. V lost 6 bases to trimming and J lost 2 bases, with 6 bases between them. Per the germline V gene, CDR1 is DFQATT and CDR2 is SNEGSKA (reference sequence). The CDR3 extends over 11 amino acids. The CDR3 bases are TGCAGTGCCTGGGTCACAGATACGCAGTATTTT. Translating gives CSAWVTDTQYF.

This clone was seen just once. The chain recombines TRBV4-2 with TRBJ1-6; D unresolved. The V gene lost 4 bases and the J gene lost 13 bases, with 11 bases spanning the gap. Germline V gene sequence: CDR1 LGHNA, CDR2 YNFKEQ. This CDR3 comprises 12 residues. CDR3 sequence reads: CASSPDLGPLHF. The CDR3 DNA reads as TGTGCCAGCAGCCCGGACTTAGGGCCCCTCCACTTT.

The CDR3: CATSRGGDRGVEQYF. As DNA, the CDR3 is TGTGCCACCAGCAGAGGCGGGGATCGAGGGGTCGAGCAGTACTTC. The gene calls are TRBV15 and TRBJ2-7, with TRBD2 as a possible D gene (6 bases). V shed 1 base and J shed 6 bases, with 16 bases lying between them. Germline CDR1 LNHNV, CDR2 YYDKDF (reference sequence). The CDR3 sequence is 15 residues long.

The count of this clone is one. This chain connects TRBV25-1 to TRBJ1-2; 9 nucleotides line up with TRBD1. CDR1 MGHDK and CDR2 SYGVNS come from the germline V gene. The trim removed 5 bases at V and 8 bases at J, leaving 9 bases unmatched. The CDR3 runs 14 residues. The CDR3 reads CASSSKGQGEGYTF. CDR3 nucleotide sequence: TGTGCCAGCAGTTCCAAGGGACAGGGAGAAGGCTACACCTTC.

The chain has TRBV18 and TRBJ2-3; no clear D gene. CDR1 and CDR2 from the germline V gene are KGHSH and LQKENI. Trimming shortened V by 3 bases and J by 4 bases, and 11 bases separated the two germline ends. CDR3 size: 14 residues. CDR3 amino acids: CASSPWKEADTQYF. The CDR3 coding sequence is TGTGCCAGCTCACCTTGGAAAGAAGCAGATACGCAGTATTTT.